This T cell receptor beta chain was obtained from a study of long-term antiretroviral therapy in people with HIV. The CDR3 runs to 19 residues. Germline V gene lookup returns CDR1 GTSNPN and CDR2 SVGIG (reference sequence). Trimming cost V 1 base and J 7 bases; bases outside gene matches: 22. Sequencing used immunoSEQ v3.0 at survey level. Measured with immunoSEQ multiplex PCR; TCRdb has only the in-frame clones, and not every one. This sample has roughly 37,000 clones, with less than 85% found just once. V gene TRBV30 combines with J gene TRBJ1-1, with 9 bases fitting TRBD1. The sequences come from unsorted PBMCs, collected 3.4 years after starting antiretroviral therapy. The sequence derives from a man aged 30 to 39 with HIV. The CDR3 reads CAWSGLQGASSLSLLEAFF. The CDR3 DNA reads TGTGCCTGGAGTGGATTACAGGGGGCCTCAAGCCTTTCGTTGCTTGAAGCTTTCTTT.